The T cell receptor beta chain under discussion was sequenced for a study of cytomegalovirus exposure and HLA in healthy donors. The wider study: As released early, the data held about 85 million unique TCRs from HLA-typed donors. General observations from the study: The sole available immune exposure information was CMV serostatus.

A remark on this clone: Its antigen remains unidentified.

This CDR3 has 16 amino acids. V trimming: 0 bases; J trimming: 9 bases; junction bases outside the gene matches: 9. CDR1 is SGHTA and CDR2 is FQGTGA in the germline V gene. 60 Vbeta and 13 Jbeta primers were used in PCR. Assay used: immunoSEQ multiplex PCR; TCRdb lists only in-frame clones, some missing. The sample has 55,000 to 70,000 clones, around 86% seen once; the top ten hold about 2.1%. This sequence was found in a woman younger than 45 in good health and CMV-seronegative. The specimen was PBMCs. The rearrangement joins TRBV7-3 to TRBJ2-1; 9 bases line up with TRBD2. The CDR3 loop is CASSLTSLPGLAEQFF. CDR3 DNA sequence: TGTGCCAGCAGCTTAACGTCCCTACCGGGACTAGCTGAGCAGTTCTTC. The full variable domain, in which reference TRBV7-3 and TRBJ2-1 provide the parts outside the CDR3, is GAGVSQTPSNKVTEKGKYVELRCDPISGHTALYWYRQSLGQGPEFLIYFQGTGAADDSGLPNDRFFAVRPEGSVSTLKIQRTERGDSAVYLCASSLTSLPGLAEQFFGPGTRLTVL.